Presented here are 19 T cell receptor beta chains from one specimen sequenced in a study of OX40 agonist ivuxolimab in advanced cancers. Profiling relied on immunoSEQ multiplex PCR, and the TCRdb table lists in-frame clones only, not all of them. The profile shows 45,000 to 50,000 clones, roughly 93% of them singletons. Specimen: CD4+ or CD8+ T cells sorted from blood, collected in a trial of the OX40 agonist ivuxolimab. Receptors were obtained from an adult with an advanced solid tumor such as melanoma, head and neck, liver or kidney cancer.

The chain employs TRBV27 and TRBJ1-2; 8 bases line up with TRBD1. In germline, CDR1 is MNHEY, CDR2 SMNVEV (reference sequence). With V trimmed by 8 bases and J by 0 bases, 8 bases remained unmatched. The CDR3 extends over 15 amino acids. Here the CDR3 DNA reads TGTGCCAGCGACTCCAGACAGGGGACTAACTATGGCTACACCTTC. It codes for CASDSRQGTNYGYTF.

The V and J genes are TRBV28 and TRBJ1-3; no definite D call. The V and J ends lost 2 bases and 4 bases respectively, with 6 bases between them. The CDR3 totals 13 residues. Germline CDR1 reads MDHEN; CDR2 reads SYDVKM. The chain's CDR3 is CASSLTSGNTIYF. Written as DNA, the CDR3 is TGTGCCAGCAGTTTAACATCCGGAAACACCATATATTTT.

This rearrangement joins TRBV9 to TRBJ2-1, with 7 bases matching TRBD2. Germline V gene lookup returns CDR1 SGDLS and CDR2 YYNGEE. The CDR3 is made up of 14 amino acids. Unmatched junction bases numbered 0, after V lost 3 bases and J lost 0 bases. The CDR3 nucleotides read TGTGCCAGCAGCGGGACTAGCTCCTACAATGAGCAGTTCTTC. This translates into CASSGTSSYNEQFF.

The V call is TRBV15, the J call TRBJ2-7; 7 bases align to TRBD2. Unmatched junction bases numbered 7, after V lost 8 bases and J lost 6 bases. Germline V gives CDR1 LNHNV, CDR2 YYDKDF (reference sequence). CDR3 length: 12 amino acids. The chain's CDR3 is CATRGVGGEQYF. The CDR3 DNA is TGTGCCACCCGGGGGGTCGGGGGCGAGCAGTACTTC.

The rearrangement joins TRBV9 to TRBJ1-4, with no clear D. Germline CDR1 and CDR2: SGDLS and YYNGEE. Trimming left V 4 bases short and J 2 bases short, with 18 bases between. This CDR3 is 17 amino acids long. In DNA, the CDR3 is TGTGCCAGCAGCCCCTTACTTGGTGGGTCGACTAATGAAAAACTGTTTTTT. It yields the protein CASSPLLGGSTNEKLFF.

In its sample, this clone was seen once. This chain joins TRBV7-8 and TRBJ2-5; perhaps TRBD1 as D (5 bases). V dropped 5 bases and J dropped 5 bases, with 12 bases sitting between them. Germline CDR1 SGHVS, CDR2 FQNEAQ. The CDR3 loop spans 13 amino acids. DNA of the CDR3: TGTGCCAGCAGCCTCAGGGTTTTGGAGACCCAGTACTTC. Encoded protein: CASSLRVLETQYF.

The CDR3 is CASGGGNTGELFF. As DNA, the CDR3 is TGCGCCAGCGGGGGGGGGAACACCGGGGAGCTGTTTTTT. The chain joins TRBV4-1 to TRBJ2-2, with 7 bases that match TRBD2. The CDR3 is 13 amino acids. The trim removed 8 bases at V and 1 base at J, leaving 1 base unmatched. The germline CDR1 and CDR2 sequences are MGHRA and YSYEKL.

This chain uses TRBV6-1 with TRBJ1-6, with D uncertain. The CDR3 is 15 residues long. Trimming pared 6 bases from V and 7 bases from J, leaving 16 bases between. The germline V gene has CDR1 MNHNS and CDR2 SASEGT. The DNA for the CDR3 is TGTGCCAGCAGGTCCCGGCGGGAGGCAAATTCACCCCTCCACTTT. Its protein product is CASRSRREANSPLHF.

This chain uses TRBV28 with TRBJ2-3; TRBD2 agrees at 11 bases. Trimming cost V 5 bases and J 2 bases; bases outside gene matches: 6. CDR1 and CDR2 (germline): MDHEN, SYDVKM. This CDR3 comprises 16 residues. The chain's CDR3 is CASSRGLAGPTDTQYF. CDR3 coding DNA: TGTGCCAGCAGTAGAGGACTAGCGGGTCCCACAGATACGCAGTATTTT.

The CDR3 spells CASSPRDGNSGNTIYF. Written as DNA, the CDR3 is TGTGCCAGCAGTCCCCGGGACGGCAACTCTGGAAACACCATATATTTT. The chain couples TRBV28 to TRBJ1-3, with D possibly TRBD1 on 5 matching bases. Germline CDR1 and CDR2: MDHEN and SYDVKM. CDR3 length equals 16 residues. Trimming took 5 bases from V and 0 from J, leaving 14 bases between them.

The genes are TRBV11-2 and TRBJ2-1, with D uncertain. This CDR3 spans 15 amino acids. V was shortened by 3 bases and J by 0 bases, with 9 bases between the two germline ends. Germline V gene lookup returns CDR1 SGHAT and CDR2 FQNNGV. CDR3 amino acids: CASSLEWDSYNEQFF. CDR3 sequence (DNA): TGTGCCAGCAGCTTGGAATGGGACTCCTACAATGAGCAGTTCTTC.

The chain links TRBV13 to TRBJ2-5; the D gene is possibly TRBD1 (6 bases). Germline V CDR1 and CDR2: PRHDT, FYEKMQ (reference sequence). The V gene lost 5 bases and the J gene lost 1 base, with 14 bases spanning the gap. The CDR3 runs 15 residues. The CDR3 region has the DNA TGTGCCAGCAGCCCATACAGGGACATCCAAGAGACCCAGTACTTC. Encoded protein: CASSPYRDIQETQYF.

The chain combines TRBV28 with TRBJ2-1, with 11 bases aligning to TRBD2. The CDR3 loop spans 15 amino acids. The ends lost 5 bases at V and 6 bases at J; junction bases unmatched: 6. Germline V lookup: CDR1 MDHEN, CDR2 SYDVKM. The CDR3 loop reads CASSDLAGGSNEQFF. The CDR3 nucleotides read TGTGCCAGCAGTGATCTAGCGGGAGGAAGCAATGAGCAGTTCTTC.

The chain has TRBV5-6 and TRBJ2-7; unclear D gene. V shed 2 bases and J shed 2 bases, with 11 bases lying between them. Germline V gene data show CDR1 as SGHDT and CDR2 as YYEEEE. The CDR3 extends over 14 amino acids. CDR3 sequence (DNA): TGTGCCAGCAGCTTTTGGACGGGTCCCTACGAGCAGTACTTC. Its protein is CASSFWTGPYEQYF.

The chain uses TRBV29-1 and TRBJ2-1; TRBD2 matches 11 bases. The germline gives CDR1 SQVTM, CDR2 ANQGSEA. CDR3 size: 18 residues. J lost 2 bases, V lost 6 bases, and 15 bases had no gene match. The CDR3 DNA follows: TGCAGCGTGGATTATGGTGGGACTAGCGGACATACCTACAATGAGCAGTTCTTC. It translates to CSVDYGGTSGHTYNEQFF.

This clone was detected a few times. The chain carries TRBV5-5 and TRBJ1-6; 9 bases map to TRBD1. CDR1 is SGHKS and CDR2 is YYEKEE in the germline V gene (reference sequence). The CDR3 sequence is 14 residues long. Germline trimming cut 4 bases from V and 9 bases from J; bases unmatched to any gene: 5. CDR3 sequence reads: CASSHRQGGSPLHF. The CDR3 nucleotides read TGTGCCAGCAGCCATCGACAGGGGGGTTCACCCCTCCACTTT. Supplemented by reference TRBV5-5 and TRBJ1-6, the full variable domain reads DAGVTQSPTHLIKTRGQQVTLRCSPISGHKSVSWYQQVLGQGPQFIFQYYEKEERGRGNFPDRFSARQFPNYSSELNVNALLLGDSALYLCASSHRQGGSPLHFGNGTRLTVT.

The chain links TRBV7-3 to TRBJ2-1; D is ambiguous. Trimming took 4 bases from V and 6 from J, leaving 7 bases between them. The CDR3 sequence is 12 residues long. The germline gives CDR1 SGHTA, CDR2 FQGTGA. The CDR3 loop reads CASSSGINEQFF. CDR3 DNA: TGTGCCAGCAGCTCGGGCATCAATGAGCAGTTCTTC.

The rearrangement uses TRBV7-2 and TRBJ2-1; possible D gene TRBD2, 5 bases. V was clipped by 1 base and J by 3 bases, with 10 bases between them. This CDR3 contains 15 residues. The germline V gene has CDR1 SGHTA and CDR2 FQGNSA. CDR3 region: CASSLVPGNYNEQFF. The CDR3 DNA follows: TGTGCCAGCAGCTTAGTCCCGGGAAACTACAATGAGCAGTTCTTC.

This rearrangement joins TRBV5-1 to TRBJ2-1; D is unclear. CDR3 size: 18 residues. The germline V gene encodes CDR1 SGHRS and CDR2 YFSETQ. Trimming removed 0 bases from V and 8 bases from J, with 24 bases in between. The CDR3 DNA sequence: TGCGCCAGCAGCTTGGGCACTCTAGGGCTAGAACTCGGCGATGAGCAGTTCTTC. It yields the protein CASSLGTLGLELGDEQFF.